This is a list of T cell receptor beta chains from one sample in a study of T cells in Graves' hyperthyroidism and ophthalmopathy. TCRdb analysed the multiplex PCR reads with MiXCR anew, one entry per CDR3 protein. The data contain about 200,000 distinct CDR3 sequences, approximately 20% of them seen just once; the ten biggest clones take up roughly 44%. Sequenced input: blood. Every receptor here comes from a man aged 40-50 years with Graves' hyperthyroidism. CDR3s include the opening cysteine and the closing phenylalanine or tryptophan. Only part of the rows carry a size: once, few, many, or a class if the clone is expanded.

V gene: TRBV19; clone size: NA; CDR3 protein: CASSVGTANGYTF
V gene: TRBV7-9; clone size: many; CDR3 protein: CASSPGPFGDTQYF
V gene: TRBV24-1; clone size: many; CDR3 protein: CATSDPGQASEGYTF
V gene: TRBV7-2; clone size: many; CDR3 protein: CASSFRQEADTQYF
V gene: TRBV5-5; clone size: many; CDR3 protein: CASSLEKEQPQHF
V gene: TRBV19; clone size: NA; CDR3 protein: CASSIGRGQPQHF
V gene: TRBV6-1; clone size: few; CDR3 protein: CASSEEARGWEKLFF
V gene: TRBV5-1; clone size: NA; CDR3 protein: CASSLTSERQETQYF
V gene: TRBV7-9; clone size: many; CDR3 protein: CASSRGGRNTGELFF
V gene: TRBV27; clone size: NA; CDR3 protein: CASRLFGQRYTEAFF
V gene: TRBV12-5; clone size: NA; CDR3 protein: CTSGVSLHF
V gene: TRBV30; clone size: many; CDR3 protein: CAWRRAGTFGEKLFF
V gene: TRBV29-1; clone size: many; CDR3 protein: CSVEDLGGTGGTYEQYF
V gene: TRBV5-1; clone size: NA; CDR3 protein: CASSLASDTNEQFF
V gene: TRBV7-9; clone size: many; CDR3 protein: CASSSYSGRSSYEQYF
V gene: TRBV7-3; clone size: many; CDR3 protein: CASSSGQVNGEQFF
V gene: TRBV30; clone size: many; CDR3 protein: CAWSNRDGVYEQYF
V gene: TRBV7-9; clone size: many; CDR3 protein: CASSLSRGALYYEQYF
V gene: TRBV6-2/TRBV6-3; clone size: many; CDR3 protein: CASTDRGDYGYTF
V gene: TRBV7-3; clone size: NA; CDR3 protein: CASSPGTSGTYEQYF
V gene: TRBV3-1; clone size: NA; CDR3 protein: CASSPTQGNNNSPLHF
V gene: TRBV28; clone size: many; CDR3 protein: CASSFVIGMSEQYF
V gene: TRBV30; clone size: many; CDR3 protein: CAWEGGESKNIQYF
V gene: TRBV7-2; clone size: few; CDR3 protein: CASSSTSGNQPQHF
V gene: TRBV7-2; clone size: few; CDR3 protein: CASSSIQGVGTEAFF
V gene: TRBV7-3; clone size: many; CDR3 protein: CASSLGDRTGELFF
V gene: TRBV28; clone size: many; CDR3 protein: CASSIVGGLSYEQYF
V gene: TRBV2; clone size: NA; CDR3 protein: CASSVQGGGDAPQHF
V gene: TRBV13; clone size: few; CDR3 protein: CASSIDRAPGTEAFF
V gene: TRBV19; clone size: few; CDR3 protein: CASSLSWVGETQYF
V gene: TRBV18; clone size: many; CDR3 protein: CASSGQGDSPLHF
V gene: TRBV19; clone size: few; CDR3 protein: CASMGVDSNQPQHF
V gene: TRBV12-3/TRBV12-4; clone size: NA; CDR3 protein: CASRREERLFF
V gene: TRBV2; clone size: many; CDR3 protein: CASRIDREYGYTF
V gene: TRBV28; clone size: many; CDR3 protein: CASSPPTGLSYEQYF
V gene: TRBV7-3; clone size: many; CDR3 protein: CASSLTSSTGHSSTDTQYF
V gene: TRBV7-8; clone size: many; CDR3 protein: CASIQARRVGNEQFF
V gene: TRBV10-3; clone size: many; CDR3 protein: CAIREDGTYNEQFF
V gene: TRBV20-1; clone size: many; CDR3 protein: CSAIVDGLGYEQYF
V gene: TRBV10-3; clone size: many; CDR3 protein: CAISERESSYNEQFF
V gene: TRBV7-9; clone size: NA; CDR3 protein: CASSSGYKGGAGQYF
V gene: TRBV12-3/TRBV12-4; clone size: NA; CDR3 protein: CASSLELSNTGELFF
V gene: TRBV28; clone size: NA; CDR3 protein: CASTPNGIYEQYF
V gene: TRBV5-4; clone size: many; CDR3 protein: CAIAEGLSTDTQYF
V gene: TRBV30; clone size: many; CDR3 protein: CAWRGVTEAFF